This is a list of T cell receptor beta chains from one sample in a study of shared clonotypes between healthy human individuals. Clones were sequenced by immunoSEQ multiplex PCR, and TCRdb holds only the in-frame ones, with some missing. The sample has approximately 940,000 clones, around 80% seen once. Sequenced material: memory CD4+ T cells sorted from blood. Every receptor here comes from a man between 18 and 29 years old in good health. Each CDR3 is given with its conserved first and last residue. The D gene is left open where the match is weak. Only some rows state a clone size, as once, few, many or a class for expanded clones.

clone_size,d_call,j_call,v_call,cdr3_nt,cdr3_aa
-,-,TRBJ2-3,TRBV30,TGTGCCTGGAGTGCGGAAGAGACTCCTAGCACAGATACGCAGTATTTT,CAWSAEETPSTDTQYF
-,-,TRBJ1-2,TRBV14,TGTGCCAGCAGCCTCAGCTCCTTAGGATCTCGCCATGGCTACACCTTC,CASSLSSLGSRHGYTF
many,TRBD1,TRBJ1-1,TRBV6-5,TGTGCCAGCAGCCTCAGGGGGGGTGGCACTGAAGCTTTCTTT,CASSLRGGGTEAFF
once,-,TRBJ1-5,TRBV6-6,TGTGCCAGCAGCGTCTATAGCAATCAGCCCCAGCATTTT,CASSVYSNQPQHF
few,TRBD2,TRBJ2-7,TRBV15,TGTGCCACCAGCAGCTCGGGACTAGCGGGAGTACAGTACTTC,CATSSSGLAGVQYF
many,-,TRBJ1-5,TRBV6-1,TGTGCCAGCAGTGCAGGGATGGAGCCCCAGCATTTT,CASSAGMEPQHF
-,-,TRBJ2-3,TRBV20-1,TGCAGTGCTCGGGAGGATACGCAGTATTTT,CSAREDTQYF
-,-,TRBJ1-4,TRBV4-3,TGCGCCAGCAGCCCCGTGGGGACAACTAATGAAAAACTGTTTTTT,CASSPVGTTNEKLFF
-,-,TRBJ1-2,TRBV27,TGTGCCAGCCGGTCCGGTGGGGCTAGGGTCTATGGCTACACCTTC,CASRSGGARVYGYTF
-,-,TRBJ2-5,TRBV5-1,TGCGCCAGCAGCTTGGCCGTGGGGTGGGAGACCCAGTACTTC,CASSLAVGWETQYF
-,-,TRBJ1-6,TRBV25-1,TGTGCCAGCAGACCCTCCGGGGGGAGCTCCTATAATTCACCCCTCCACTTT,CASRPSGGSSYNSPLHF
-,-,TRBJ1-5,TRBV19,TGTGCCAGTAGTATTAGAGGACAAGATAGCAATCAGCCCCAGCATTTT,CASSIRGQDSNQPQHF
-,TRBD2,TRBJ2-1,TRBV7-3,TGTGCCAGCAGCTTAACTAGCGGGGGATACAATGAGCAGTTCTTC,CASSLTSGGYNEQFF
-,-,TRBJ2-5,TRBV7-9,TGTGCCAGCAGCTTAGAAGGGTGGCTCGGGGCCCAGTACTTC,CASSLEGWLGAQYF
-,TRBD1,TRBJ1-3,TRBV5-4,TGTGCCAGCAGCTTCGGACAGGTCTCTGGAAACACCATATATTTT,CASSFGQVSGNTIYF
-,-,TRBJ1-2,TRBV28,TGTGCCAGCAGGCCCGTAGGCCCGATAAGGGCTTATGGCTACACCTTC,CASRPVGPIRAYGYTF
-,-,TRBJ1-1,TRBV4-1,TGCGCCAGCAGCCAAGATCCCCAGGGGAACACTGAAGCTTTCTTT,CASSQDPQGNTEAFF